This T cell receptor beta chain was captured by sequencing in a study of CD8 T cells in Susac syndrome. After extraction with the RNeasy kit, about 0.45 to 1 ug of the RNA was reverse transcribed using random hexamers. With immunoSEQ multiplex PCR, TCR beta CDR3 was amplified across 54 Vbeta and 13 Jbeta. MiXCR was run by TCRdb on the immunoSEQ multiplex PCR reads, yielding one entry per CDR3 protein. Among about 250,000 distinct CDR3 sequences listed, 93% were seen once. CD8+ and CD4+ blood T cells underwent TCR beta sequencing. The sample taken for sequencing was CD4+ T cells from PBMCs. The TCR comes from a human donor with multiple sclerosis.

The CDR3 region is CASSPSAAVNTEAFF. The CDR3 DNA sequence: TGTGCCAGCTCACCCTCCGCGGCTGTGAACACTGAAGCTTTCTTT. The chain couples TRBV18 to TRBJ1-1; D is uncertain. The germline V gene encodes CDR1 KGHSH and CDR2 LQKENI. Trimming cost V 3 bases and J 0 bases, with 11 bases left between them. The CDR3 sequence is 15 residues long. Full variable domain (remainder filled in from reference TRBV18 and TRBJ1-1): NAGVMQNPRHLVRRRGQEARLRCSPMKGHSHVYWYRQLPEEGLKFMVYLQKENIIDESGMPKERFSAEFPKEGPSILRIQQVVRGDSAAYFCASSPSAAVNTEAFFGQGTRLTVV.